Below, 12 T cell receptor beta chains from the same sample are listed, as sequenced in a study of blood T cell repertoires in COVID-19. Here immunoSEQ multiplex PCR was the method, and the copy in TCRdb shows in-frame clones only, minus some. The sample lists roughly 150,000 clones, more than 70% occurring once. Sequencing was done on a sample of peripheral blood. The receptors were sampled from a man aged 50-60 years who had recovered from COVID-19.

This chain joins TRBV28 and TRBJ1-2, with D unclear. The V and J ends lost 2 bases and 2 bases respectively, with 3 bases between them. From germline, CDR1 is MDHEN and CDR2 SYDVKM. The CDR3 consists of 12 residues. CDR3 region: CASSLLNYGYTF. The CDR3 region has the DNA TGTGCCAGCAGTTTACTGAACTATGGCTACACCTTC.

The chain recombines TRBV2 with TRBJ1-1; D is unresolved. This CDR3 spans 14 amino acids. The germline V and J ends were trimmed by 3 bases and 0 bases, with 8 bases remaining between them. The germline CDR1 and CDR2 sequences are SNHLY and FYNNEI. The CDR3: CASSERRLNTEAFF. The CDR3 region has the DNA TGTGCCAGCAGTGAGCGCAGGCTGAACACTGAAGCTTTCTTT.

The gene calls are TRBV21-1 and TRBJ2-2; the D call TRBD2 from the table was never checked on the DNA. TRBV21-1 is a pseudogene. The CDR3 is 20 residues long. The CDR3 is CASSKGDRAGLAGNTGELFF. The CDR3 bases are TGTGCCAGCAGCAAAGGGGACAGAGCGGGACTAGCGGGAAACACCGGGGAGCTGTTTTTT.

The V call is TRBV6-4, the J call TRBJ2-7; perhaps TRBD1 as D (6 bases). V was pared by 6 bases and J by 4 bases, with 19 bases between. This CDR3 is built from 15 residues. Germline V CDR1 and CDR2: MRHNA, SNTAGT. The CDR3 DNA reads as TGTGCCAGCAGCGAGGGGGTCCTGTGGGTATACGAGCAGTACTTC. This encodes CASSEGVLWVYEQYF.

The chain has TRBV2 and TRBJ2-7; 7 bases align to TRBD1. CDR1 and CDR2 (germline): SNHLY, FYNNEI. The trim removed 3 bases at V and 6 bases at J, leaving 8 bases unmatched. The CDR3 extends over 14 amino acids. The CDR3 nucleotides are TGTGCCAGCAGTGATTCCGGACAGGCCTCCGAGCAGTACTTC. As protein: CASSDSGQASEQYF.

The V and J genes are TRBV7-3 and TRBJ1-1; D perhaps matches TRBD1 (5 bases). Germline values: CDR1 SGHTA, CDR2 FQGTGA. Trimming took 7 bases from V and 4 from J, leaving 25 bases between them. The CDR3 runs to 17 residues. The CDR3 here is CASNSPPQAGGRTEAFF. The CDR3 nucleotides read TGTGCCAGCAATTCCCCTCCCCAGGCGGGGGGACGCACTGAAGCTTTCTTT.

The chain couples TRBV5-6 to TRBJ2-7; 10 nucleotides line up with TRBD1. Unmatched junction bases numbered 4, after V lost 2 bases and J lost 2 bases. There are 15 residues in the CDR3. Germline V gives CDR1 SGHDT, CDR2 YYEEEE. The CDR3 protein is CASSFNGQGAYEQYF. The CDR3 coding sequence is TGTGCCAGCAGCTTCAATGGACAGGGGGCCTACGAGCAGTACTTC.

CDR3 nucleotide sequence: TGCGCCAGCAGCCAAGATCTAGGGGGATCTAATGAAAAACTGTTTTTT. Residues: CASSQDLGGSNEKLFF. The chain joins TRBV4-3 to TRBJ1-4; tentatively, D is TRBD1 (6 bases). Germline assignment: CDR1 LGHNA and CDR2 YSLEER. This CDR3 comprises 16 residues. V lost 0 bases to trimming and J lost 3 bases, with 11 bases between them.

This sequence joins TRBV5-1 and TRBJ1-1, with 7 bases lining up with TRBD1. V shed 4 bases and J 0 bases; nucleotides not matched to a gene: 9. The CDR3 runs 16 residues. Germline assignment: CDR1 SGHRS and CDR2 YFSETQ. The CDR3 reads CASSPWGDSMNTEAFF. CDR3 DNA sequence: TGCGCCAGCAGCCCATGGGGGGACAGCATGAACACTGAAGCTTTCTTT.

J is TRBJ2-3 and V is TRBV24-1; the match to TRBD2 covers 10 bases. The V segment lost 3 bases and the J segment 6 bases; nucleotides outside the gene matches: 14. The CDR3 loop spans 18 amino acids. The V gene's germline CDR1 is KGHDR and CDR2 SFDVKD. CDR3 in amino acids: CATSDPLRPAGGVDTQYF. In nucleotides, the CDR3 is TGTGCCACCAGTGATCCCCTACGTCCAGCGGGAGGGGTGGATACGCAGTATTTT.

V gene TRBV3-1 (or the pseudogene TRBV3-2) combines with J gene TRBJ2-5; TRBD2 matches at 11 bases. The CDR3 contains 19 residues. CDR1 is LGHDT, CDR2 YNNKEL, per germline (reference sequence). J gave up 5 bases and V 0 bases, and 14 bases lay outside the gene matches. The CDR3 is CASSQERGTSGLPGETQYF. The DNA of the CDR3 is TGTGCCAGCAGCCAAGAGCGGGGGACTAGCGGCCTTCCAGGGGAGACCCAGTACTTC.

The CDR3 reads CASSLAGKTNTGELFF. CDR3 DNA sequence: TGTGCCAGCAGCTTAGCGGGGAAGACGAACACCGGGGAGCTGTTTTTT. The chain joins TRBV11-2 to TRBJ2-2, with a possible D match to TRBD2 (5 bases). The V end was cut by 1 base, the J end by 0 bases, with 9 bases between. Looked up from germline, CDR1 is SGHAT and CDR2 is FQNNGV. This CDR3 is 16 amino acids long.